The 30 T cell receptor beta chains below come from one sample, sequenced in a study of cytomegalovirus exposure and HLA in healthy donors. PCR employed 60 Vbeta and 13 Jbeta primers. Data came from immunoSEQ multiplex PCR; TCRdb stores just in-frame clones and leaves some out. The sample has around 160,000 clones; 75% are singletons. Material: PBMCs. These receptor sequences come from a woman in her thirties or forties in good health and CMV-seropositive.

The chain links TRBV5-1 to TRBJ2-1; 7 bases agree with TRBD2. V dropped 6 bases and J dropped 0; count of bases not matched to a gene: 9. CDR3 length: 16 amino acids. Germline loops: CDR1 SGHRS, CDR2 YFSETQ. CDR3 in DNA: TGCGCCAGCAAGAGGGCTAGCGGAGACTCCTACAATGAGCAGTTCTTC. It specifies CASKRASGDSYNEQFF.

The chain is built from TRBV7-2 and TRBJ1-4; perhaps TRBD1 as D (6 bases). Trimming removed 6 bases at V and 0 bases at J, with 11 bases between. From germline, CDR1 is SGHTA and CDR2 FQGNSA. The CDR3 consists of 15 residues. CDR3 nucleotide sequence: TGTGCCAGCAGGTTACAGGGTACAACTAATGAAAAACTGTTTTTT. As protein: CASRLQGTTNEKLFF.

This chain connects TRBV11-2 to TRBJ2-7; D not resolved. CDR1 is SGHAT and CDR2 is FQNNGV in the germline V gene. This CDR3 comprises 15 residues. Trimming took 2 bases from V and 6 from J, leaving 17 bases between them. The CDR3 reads CASSLSRNSRREQYF. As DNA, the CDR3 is TGTGCCAGCAGCTTATCGCGGAACTCAAGGCGCGAGCAGTACTTC.

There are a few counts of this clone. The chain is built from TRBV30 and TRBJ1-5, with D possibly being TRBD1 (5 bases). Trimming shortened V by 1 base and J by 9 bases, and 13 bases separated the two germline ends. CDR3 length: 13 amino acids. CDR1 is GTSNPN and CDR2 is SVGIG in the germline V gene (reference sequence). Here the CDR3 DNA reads TGTGCCTGGAGTGCGGTCGGGGGGTGGCCCCAGCATTTT. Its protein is CAWSAVGGWPQHF.

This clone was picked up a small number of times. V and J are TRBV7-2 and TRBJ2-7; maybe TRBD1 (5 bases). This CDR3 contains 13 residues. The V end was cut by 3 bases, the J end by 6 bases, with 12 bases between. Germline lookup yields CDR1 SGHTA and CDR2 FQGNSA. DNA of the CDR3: TGTGCCAGCAGCTTGAATCAGGGTTTCGAGCAGTACTTC. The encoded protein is CASSLNQGFEQYF.

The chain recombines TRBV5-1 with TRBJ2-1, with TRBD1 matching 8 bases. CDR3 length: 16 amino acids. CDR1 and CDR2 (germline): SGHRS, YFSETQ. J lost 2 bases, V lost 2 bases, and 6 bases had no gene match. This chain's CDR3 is CASSLPGTGAYNEQFF. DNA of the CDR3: TGCGCCAGCAGCTTACCCGGGACAGGAGCCTACAATGAGCAGTTCTTC.

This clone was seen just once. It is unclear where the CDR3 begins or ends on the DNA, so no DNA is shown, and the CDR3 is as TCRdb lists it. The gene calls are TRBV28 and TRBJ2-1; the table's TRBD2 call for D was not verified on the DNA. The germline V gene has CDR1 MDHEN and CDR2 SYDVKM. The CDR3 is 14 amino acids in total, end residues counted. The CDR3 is CASSSSGAYNEQFF.

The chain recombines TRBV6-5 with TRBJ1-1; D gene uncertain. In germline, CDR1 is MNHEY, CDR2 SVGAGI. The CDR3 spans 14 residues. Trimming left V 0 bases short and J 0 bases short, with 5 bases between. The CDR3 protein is CASSYSSMNTEAFF. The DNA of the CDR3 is TGTGCCAGCAGTTACTCGAGTATGAACACTGAAGCTTTCTTT.

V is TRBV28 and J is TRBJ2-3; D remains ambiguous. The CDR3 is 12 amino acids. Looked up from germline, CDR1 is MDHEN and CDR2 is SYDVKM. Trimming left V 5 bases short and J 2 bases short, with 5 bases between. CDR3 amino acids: CASSLSTDTQYF. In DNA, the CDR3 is TGTGCCAGCAGTCTTTCCACAGATACGCAGTATTTT.

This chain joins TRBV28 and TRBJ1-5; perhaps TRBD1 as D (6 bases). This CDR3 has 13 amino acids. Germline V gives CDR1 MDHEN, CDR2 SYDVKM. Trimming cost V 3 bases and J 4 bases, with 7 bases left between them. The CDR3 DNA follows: TGTGCCAGCAGTTTGGACAGTAATCAGCCCCAGCATTTT. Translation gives CASSLDSNQPQHF.

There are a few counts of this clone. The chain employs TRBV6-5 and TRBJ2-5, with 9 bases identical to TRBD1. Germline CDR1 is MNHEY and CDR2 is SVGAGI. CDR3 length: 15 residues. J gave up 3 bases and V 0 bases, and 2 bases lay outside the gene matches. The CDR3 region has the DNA TGTGCCAGCAGTTACTCCAGGACAGGGGAAGAGACCCAGTACTTC. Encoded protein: CASSYSRTGEETQYF.

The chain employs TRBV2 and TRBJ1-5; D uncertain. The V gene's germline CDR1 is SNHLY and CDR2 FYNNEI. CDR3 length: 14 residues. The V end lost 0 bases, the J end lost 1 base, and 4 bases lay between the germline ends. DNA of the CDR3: TGTGCCAGCAGTGAAGCGAGGAGCAATCAGCCCCAGCATTTT. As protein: CASSEARSNQPQHF.

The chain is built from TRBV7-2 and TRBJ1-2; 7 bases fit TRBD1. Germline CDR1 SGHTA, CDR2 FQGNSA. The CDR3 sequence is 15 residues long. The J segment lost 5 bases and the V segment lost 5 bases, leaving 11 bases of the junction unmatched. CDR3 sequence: CASSDPRQGLYGYTF. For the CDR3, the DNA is TGTGCCAGCAGCGACCCTAGACAGGGATTATATGGCTACACCTTC.

This chain's CDR3 is CASSRVGSYEQYF. The CDR3 bases are TGTGCCAGTAGTCGGGTTGGCTCCTACGAGCAGTACTTC. The chain has TRBV19 and TRBJ2-7; D is unresolved. CDR3 length equals 13 residues. Germline V gene sequence: CDR1 LNHDA, CDR2 SQIVND (reference sequence). V lost 5 bases and J lost 0, with 8 bases in between.

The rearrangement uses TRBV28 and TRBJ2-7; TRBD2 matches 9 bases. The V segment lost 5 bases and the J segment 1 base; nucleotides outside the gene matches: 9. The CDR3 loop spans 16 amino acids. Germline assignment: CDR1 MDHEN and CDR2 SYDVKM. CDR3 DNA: TGTGCCAGCAGTACCTCCCGGACTAGCGAGTCCTACGAGCAGTACTTC. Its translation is CASSTSRTSESYEQYF.

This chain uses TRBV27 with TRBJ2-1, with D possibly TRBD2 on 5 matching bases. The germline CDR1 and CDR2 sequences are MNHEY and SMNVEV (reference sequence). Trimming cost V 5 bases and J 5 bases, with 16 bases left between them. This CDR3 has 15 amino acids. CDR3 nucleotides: TGTGCCAGCAGTGTAACTAGACAAGTCCACAATGAGCAGTTCTTC. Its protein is CASSVTRQVHNEQFF.

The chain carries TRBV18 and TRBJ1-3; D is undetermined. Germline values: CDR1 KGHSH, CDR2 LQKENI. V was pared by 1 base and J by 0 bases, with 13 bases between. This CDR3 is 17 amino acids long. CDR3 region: CASSPLGDVGSGNTIYF. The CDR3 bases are TGTGCCAGCTCACCACTCGGAGATGTGGGCTCTGGAAACACCATATATTTT.

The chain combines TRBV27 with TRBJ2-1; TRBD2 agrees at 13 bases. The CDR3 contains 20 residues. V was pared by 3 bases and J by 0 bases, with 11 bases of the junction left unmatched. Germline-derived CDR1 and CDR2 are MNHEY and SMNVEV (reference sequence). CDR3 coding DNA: TGTGCCAGCAGTTTCACCGGACTAGCGGGAGTAGGGAGCTCCTACAATGAGCAGTTCTTC. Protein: CASSFTGLAGVGSSYNEQFF.

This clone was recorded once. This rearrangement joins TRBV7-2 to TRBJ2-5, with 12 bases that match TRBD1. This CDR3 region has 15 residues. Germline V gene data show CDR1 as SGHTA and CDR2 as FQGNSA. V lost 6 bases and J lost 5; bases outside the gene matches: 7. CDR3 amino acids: CASRGGQGAYETQYF. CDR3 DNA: TGTGCCAGCAGAGGGGGACAGGGGGCCTATGAGACCCAGTACTTC.

CDR3 sequence reads: CASSRTSTYEQYF. In nucleotides, the CDR3 is TGTGCCAGCAGTCGGACTAGCACTTACGAGCAGTACTTC. V gene TRBV6-1 combines with J gene TRBJ2-7; 8 nucleotides line up with TRBD2. The length of the CDR3 is 13 residues. V shed 5 bases and J 4 bases; nucleotides not matched to a gene: 4. Germline assignment: CDR1 MNHNS and CDR2 SASEGT.

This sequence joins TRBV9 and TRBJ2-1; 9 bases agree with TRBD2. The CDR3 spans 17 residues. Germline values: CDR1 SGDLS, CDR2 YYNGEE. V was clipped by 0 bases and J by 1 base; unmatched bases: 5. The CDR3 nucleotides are TGTGCCAGCAGCGTAGCTCTAGCGGGGTTGTCCTACAATGAGCAGTTCTTC. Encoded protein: CASSVALAGLSYNEQFF.

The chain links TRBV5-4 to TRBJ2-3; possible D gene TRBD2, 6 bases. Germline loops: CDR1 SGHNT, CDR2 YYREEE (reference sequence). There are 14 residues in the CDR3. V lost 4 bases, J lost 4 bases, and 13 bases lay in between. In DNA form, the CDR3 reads TGTGCCAGCAGCCCGACTAGTTTCTCAGATACGCAGTATTTT. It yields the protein CASSPTSFSDTQYF.

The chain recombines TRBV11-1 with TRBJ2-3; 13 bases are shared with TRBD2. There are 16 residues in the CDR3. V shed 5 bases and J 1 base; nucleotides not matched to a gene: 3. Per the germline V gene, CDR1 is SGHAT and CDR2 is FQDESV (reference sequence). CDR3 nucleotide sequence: TGTGCCAGCAGCCCAGGGACTAGCGGGGGCACAGATACGCAGTATTTT. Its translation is CASSPGTSGGTDTQYF.

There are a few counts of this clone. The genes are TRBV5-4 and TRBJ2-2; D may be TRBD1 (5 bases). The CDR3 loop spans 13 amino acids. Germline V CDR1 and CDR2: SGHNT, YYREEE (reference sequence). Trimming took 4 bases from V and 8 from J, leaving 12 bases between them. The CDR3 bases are TGTGCCAGCAGCACATTAGGGGTAGGGGAGCTGTTTTTT. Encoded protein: CASSTLGVGELFF.

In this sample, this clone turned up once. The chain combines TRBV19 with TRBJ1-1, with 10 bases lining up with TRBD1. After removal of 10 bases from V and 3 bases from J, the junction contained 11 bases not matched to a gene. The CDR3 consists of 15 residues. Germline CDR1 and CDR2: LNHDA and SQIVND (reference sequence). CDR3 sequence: CATGDRGFAYTEAFF. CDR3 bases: TGTGCCACGGGGGACAGGGGTTTCGCGTACACTGAAGCTTTCTTT.

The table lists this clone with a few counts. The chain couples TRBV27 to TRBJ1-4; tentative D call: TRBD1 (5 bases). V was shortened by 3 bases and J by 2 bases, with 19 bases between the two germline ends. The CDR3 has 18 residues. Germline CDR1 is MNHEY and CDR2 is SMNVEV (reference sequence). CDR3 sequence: CASSFKGPLVGTNEKLFF. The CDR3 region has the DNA TGTGCCAGCAGTTTCAAGGGGCCCCTCGTGGGGACTAATGAAAAACTGTTTTTT.

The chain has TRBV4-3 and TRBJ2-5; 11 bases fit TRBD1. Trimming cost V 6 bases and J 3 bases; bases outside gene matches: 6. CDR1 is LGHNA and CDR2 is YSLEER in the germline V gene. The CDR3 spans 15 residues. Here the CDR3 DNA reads TGCGCCAGCAGACCTTGGACAGGGGGCGAAGAGACCCAGTACTTC. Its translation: CASRPWTGGEETQYF.

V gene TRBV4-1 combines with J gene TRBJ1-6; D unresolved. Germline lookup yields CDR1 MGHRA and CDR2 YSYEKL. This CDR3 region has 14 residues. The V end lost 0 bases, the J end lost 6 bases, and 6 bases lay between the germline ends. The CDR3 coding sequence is TGCGCCAGCAGCCAAGACTGGCTTAATTCACCCCTCCACTTT. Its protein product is CASSQDWLNSPLHF.

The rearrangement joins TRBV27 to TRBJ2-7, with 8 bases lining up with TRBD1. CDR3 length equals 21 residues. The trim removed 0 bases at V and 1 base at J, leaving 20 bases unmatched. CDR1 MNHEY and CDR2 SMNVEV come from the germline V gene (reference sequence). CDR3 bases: TGTGCCAGCAGTTTATCGGCTCGGGTTTCCACCGGGACAGGAGTGTCCTACGAGCAGTACTTC. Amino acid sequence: CASSLSARVSTGTGVSYEQYF.

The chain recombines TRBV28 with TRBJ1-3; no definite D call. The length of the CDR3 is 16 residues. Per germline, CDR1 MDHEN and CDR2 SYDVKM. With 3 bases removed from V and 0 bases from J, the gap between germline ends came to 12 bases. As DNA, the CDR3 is TGTGCCAGCAGTTTTACGGGTGACTACTCTGGAAACACCATATATTTT. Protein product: CASSFTGDYSGNTIYF.